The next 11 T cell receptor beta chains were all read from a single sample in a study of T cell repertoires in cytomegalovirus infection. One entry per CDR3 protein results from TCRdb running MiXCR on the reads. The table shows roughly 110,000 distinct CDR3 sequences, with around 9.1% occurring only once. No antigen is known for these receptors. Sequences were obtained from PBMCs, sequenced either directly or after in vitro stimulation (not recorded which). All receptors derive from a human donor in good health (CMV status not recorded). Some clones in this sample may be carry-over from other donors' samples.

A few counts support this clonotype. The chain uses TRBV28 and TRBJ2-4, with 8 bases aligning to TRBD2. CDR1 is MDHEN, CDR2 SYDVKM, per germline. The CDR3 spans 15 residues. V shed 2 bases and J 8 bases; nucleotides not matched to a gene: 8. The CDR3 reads CASSLGGTRKDIQYF. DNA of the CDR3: TGTGCCAGCAGTTTAGGCGGGACTAGAAAGGACATTCAGTACTTC.

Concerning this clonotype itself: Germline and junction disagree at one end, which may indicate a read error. CDR3 in amino acids: CASRLYNEQFF. For the CDR3, the DNA is TGTGCCAGCAGGTTATACAATGAGCAGTTCTTC. This chain links TRBV28 with TRBJ2-1; D uncertain. The CDR3 is 11 amino acids. Germline loops: CDR1 MDHEN, CDR2 SYDVKM. Combining the CDR3 with reference TRBV28 and TRBJ2-1 gives the whole variable domain DVKVTQSSRYLVKRTGEKVFLECVQDMDHENMFWYRQDPGLGLRLIYFSYDVKMKEKGDIPEGYSVSREKKERFSLILESASTNQTSMYLCASRLYNEQFFGPGTRLTVL.

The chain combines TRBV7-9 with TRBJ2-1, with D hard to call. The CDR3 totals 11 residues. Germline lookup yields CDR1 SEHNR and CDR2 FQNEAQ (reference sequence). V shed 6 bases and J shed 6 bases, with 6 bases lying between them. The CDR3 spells CASRPLNEQFF. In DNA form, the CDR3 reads TGTGCCAGCAGACCACTCAATGAGCAGTTCTTC.

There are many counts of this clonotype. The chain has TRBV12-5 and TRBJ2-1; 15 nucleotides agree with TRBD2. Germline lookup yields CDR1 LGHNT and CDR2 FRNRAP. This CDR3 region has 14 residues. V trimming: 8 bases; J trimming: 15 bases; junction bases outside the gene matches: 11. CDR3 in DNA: TGTGCTAGTTCCCGAGGGACTAGCGGGAGGATCCCGTTCTTC. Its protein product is CASSRGTSGRIPFF. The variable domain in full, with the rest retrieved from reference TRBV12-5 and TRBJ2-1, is DARVTQTPRHKVTEMGQEVTMRCQPILGHNTVFWYRQTMMQGLELLAYFRNRAPLDDSGMPKDRFSAEMPDATLATLKIQPSEPRDSAVYFCASSRGTSGRIPFFGPGTRLTVL.

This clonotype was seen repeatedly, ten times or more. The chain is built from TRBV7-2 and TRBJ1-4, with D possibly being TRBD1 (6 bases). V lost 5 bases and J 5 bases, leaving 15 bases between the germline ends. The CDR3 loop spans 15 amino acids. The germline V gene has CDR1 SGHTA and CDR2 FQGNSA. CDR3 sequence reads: CASSPAGQQNEKLFF. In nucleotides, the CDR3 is TGTGCCAGCAGCCCAGCCGGACAGCAGAATGAAAAACTGTTTTTT. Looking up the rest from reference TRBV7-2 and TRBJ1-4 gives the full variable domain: GAGVSQSPSNKVTEKGKDVELRCDPISGHTALYWYRQSLGQGLEFLIYFQGNSAPDKSGLPSDRFSAERTGGSVSTLTIQRTQQEDSAVYLCASSPAGQQNEKLFFGSGTQLSVL.

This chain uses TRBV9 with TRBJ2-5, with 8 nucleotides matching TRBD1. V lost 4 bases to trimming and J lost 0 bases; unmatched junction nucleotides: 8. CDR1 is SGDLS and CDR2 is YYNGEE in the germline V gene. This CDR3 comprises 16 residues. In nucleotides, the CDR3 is TGTGCCAGCAGCCCAAGGGACAGGCCGTACCAAGAGACCCAGTACTTC. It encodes CASSPRDRPYQETQYF.

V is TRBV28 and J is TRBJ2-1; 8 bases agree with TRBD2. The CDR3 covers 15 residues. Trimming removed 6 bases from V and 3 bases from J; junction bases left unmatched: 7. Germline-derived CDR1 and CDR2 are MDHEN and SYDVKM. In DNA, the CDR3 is TGTGCCAGCAGCGAGATAGCGGGGTACTACAATGAGCAGTTCTTC. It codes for CASSEIAGYYNEQFF.

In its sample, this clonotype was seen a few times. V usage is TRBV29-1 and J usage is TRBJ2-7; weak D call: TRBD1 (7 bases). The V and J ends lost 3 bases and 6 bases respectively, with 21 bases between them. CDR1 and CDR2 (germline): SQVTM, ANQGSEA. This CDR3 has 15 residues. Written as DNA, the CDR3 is TGCAGCGTTGATTTATATGCGGGACAGCGGTGCGAGCAGTACGTC. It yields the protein CSVDLYAGQRCEQYV.

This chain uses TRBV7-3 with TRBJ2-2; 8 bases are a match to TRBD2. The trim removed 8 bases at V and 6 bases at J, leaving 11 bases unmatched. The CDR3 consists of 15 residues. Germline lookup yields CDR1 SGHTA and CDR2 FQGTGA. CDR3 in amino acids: CASGPGGRKAGELFF. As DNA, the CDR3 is TGTGCCAGCGGACCCGGCGGGAGGAAGGCCGGGGAGCTGTTTTTT.

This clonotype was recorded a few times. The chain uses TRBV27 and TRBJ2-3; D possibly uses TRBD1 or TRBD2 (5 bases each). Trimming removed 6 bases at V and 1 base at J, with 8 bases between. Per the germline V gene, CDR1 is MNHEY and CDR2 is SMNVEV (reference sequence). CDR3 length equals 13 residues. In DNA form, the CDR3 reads TGTGCCAGCAGGAGGGGAGGCACAGATACGCAGTATTTT. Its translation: CASRRGGTDTQYF.

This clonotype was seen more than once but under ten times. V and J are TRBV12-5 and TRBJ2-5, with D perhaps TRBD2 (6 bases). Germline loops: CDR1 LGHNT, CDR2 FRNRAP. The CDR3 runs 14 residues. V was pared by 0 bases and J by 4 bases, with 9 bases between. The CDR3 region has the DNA TGTGCTAGTGGTTTGGTAACTAGCAGAGAGACCCAGTACTTC. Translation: CASGLVTSRETQYF.